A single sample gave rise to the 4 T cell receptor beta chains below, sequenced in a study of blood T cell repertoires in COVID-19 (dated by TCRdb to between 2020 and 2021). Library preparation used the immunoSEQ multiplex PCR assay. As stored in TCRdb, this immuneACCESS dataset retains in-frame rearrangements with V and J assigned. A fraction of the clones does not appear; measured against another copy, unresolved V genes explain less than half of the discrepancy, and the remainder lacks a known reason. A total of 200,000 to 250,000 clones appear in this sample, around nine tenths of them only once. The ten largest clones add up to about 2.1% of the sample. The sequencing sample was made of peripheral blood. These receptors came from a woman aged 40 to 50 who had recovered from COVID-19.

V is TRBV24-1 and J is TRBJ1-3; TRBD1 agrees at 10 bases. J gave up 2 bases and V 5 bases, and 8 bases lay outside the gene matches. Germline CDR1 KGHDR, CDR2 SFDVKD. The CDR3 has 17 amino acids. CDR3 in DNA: TGTGCCACCAGTGCTTTCCTGGACAGGGGGACTGGAAACACCATATATTTT. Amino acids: CATSAFLDRGTGNTIYF.

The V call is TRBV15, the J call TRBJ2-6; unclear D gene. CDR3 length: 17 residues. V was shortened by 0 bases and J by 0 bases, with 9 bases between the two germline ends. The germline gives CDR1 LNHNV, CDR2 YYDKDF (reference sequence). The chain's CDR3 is CATSRDRLNSGANVLTF. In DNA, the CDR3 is TGTGCCACCAGCAGAGACAGGTTAAACTCTGGGGCCAACGTCCTGACTTTC.

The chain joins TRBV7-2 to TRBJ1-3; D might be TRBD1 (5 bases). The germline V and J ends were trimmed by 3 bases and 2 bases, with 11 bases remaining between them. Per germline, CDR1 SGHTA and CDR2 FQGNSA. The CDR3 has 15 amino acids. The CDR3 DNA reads TGTGCCAGCAGCTTGGTCAGGGCGCCTGGAAACACCATATATTTT. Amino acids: CASSLVRAPGNTIYF. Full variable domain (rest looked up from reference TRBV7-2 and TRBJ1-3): GAGVSQSPSNKVTEKGKDVELRCDPISGHTALYWYRQSLGQGLEFLIYFQGNSAPDKSGLPSDRFSAERTGGSVSTLTIQRTQQEDSAVYLCASSLVRAPGNTIYFGEGSWLTVV.

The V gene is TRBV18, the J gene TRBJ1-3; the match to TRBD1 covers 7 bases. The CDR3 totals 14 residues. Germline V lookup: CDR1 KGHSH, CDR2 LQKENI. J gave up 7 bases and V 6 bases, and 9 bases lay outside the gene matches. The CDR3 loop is CASSSWDSPNTIYF. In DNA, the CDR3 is TGTGCCAGCTCCAGCTGGGACAGTCCGAACACCATATATTTT. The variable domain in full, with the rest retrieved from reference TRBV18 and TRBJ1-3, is NAGVMQNPRHLVRRRGQEARLRCSPMKGHSHVYWYRQLPEEGLKFMVYLQKENIIDESGMPKERFSAEFPKEGPSILRIQQVVRGDSAAYFCASSSWDSPNTIYFGEGSWLTVV.